This T cell receptor (beta chain) came from a study of neurological immune-mediated disorders (dated by TCRdb to 2018 to 2020). About the investigation overall: Peripheral blood TCR-beta repertoires from HTLV-I-associated myelopathy (HAM/TSP) patients, multiple sclerosis patients and healthy controls were compared by UMI-based sequencing. The 90 to 120 TCR-beta libraries covered PBMC samples along with longitudinal samples, technical triplicates, and paired sorted CD4+ and CD8+ T-cell subsets. Of the approximately 66 subjects in the cohort, some 15 were HAM/TSP patients, some 34 were multiple sclerosis patients, and approximately 20 were healthy controls. Points the paper makes about the study in general: TCR clonal expansion was highest in HAM/TSP patients and lowest in MS patients, with MS patients falling below even healthy controls. Expanded clones from different subjects shared no identical CDR3 amino acid sequences, which suggests that TCR-beta repertoires were private in all groups.

cDNA synthesis used template-switch 5'RACE with a primer carrying a 10-nucleotide random unique molecular identifier tagging each TCR transcript. Each sequencing run produced over 160 million TCR-beta sequences covering 15-18 subjects. The RNeasy kit was used for extraction of total RNA. Using the KAPA Real-time Library Amplification kit, TCR-beta VDJ regions were amplified with primers for the TCR constant region and the 5'RACE anchor. A first PCR added sample indexes and Illumina adaptors, and a second PCR then raised library yield. After Ampure bead purification, the TCR product of roughly 650 bp was size-selected on a 2% E-gel SizeSelection system. Before pooling, libraries had their quality checked on a Bioanalyzer, their concentration measured with Qubit, and their quantity determined with the Kapa Library Quantification kit. An Illumina HiSeq 2500 was used to sequence the libraries paired-end at 2 x 150 bp. To increase sequence diversity, roughly 25-31% phiX was spiked into each library pool. Concerning the study's data processing: The quality-filtered reads were processed with the UMI-based MiGEC pipeline, whose error correction step removed more than 80% of the raw TCR sequences. VDJ genes were aligned to IMGT germline references, and each clonotype was defined by a unique CDR3 amino acid sequence together with V-J genes. Clonal expansion, Shannon diversity and CDR3 relatedness (CalcPairwiseDistances, ClusterSamples) were evaluated with VDJtools, and phylogenetic trees were built with CLCbio workbench. Using coefficient-of-variation modelling across technical triplicates, the study counted a clone as expanded if it had at least 8 unique UMIs. TCRdb cleaned the public reads at Q25 with fastp, built clones with MiXCR and kept in-frame beta chains. Rows merge per CDR3 protein into single entries with the most common DNA and genes. The V and J calls shown here were made by TCRdb, not taken from the authors' results. This sample holds about 80,000 distinct CDR3 sequences; roughly 9.5% were observed only once. 1.7% of the sample is taken by the ten largest.

This clonotype has a count of ten or more. The clone's antigen remains unknown. Base qualities are not provided; no much larger clone lies one nucleotide away. The CDR3, cysteine through phenylalanine, is 14 amino acids long. Of the read, only the CDR3 DNA is kept; its 42 bases are in frame from base 1. Trimming accounts for 5 bases at V and 4 bases at J, while the number of junction bases matched to no gene is 5. Blood bank volunteers in Maryland, USA served as the healthy controls. Libraries from unsorted PBMCs were made from 2 million PBMCs kept in RNAlater at -80 degrees C until RNA extraction. PBMCs were separated from peripheral blood using Ficoll-Hypaque density gradient centrifugation and then cryopreserved in liquid nitrogen.

This chain joins TRBV12-3 or TRBV12-4 to TRBJ1-2; 9 middle bases align to TRBD1. Sequencing was carried out using PBMCs. This receptor was identified in a man aged 45-65 years in good health. The DNA sequence is given as TGTGCCAGCAGTGCTACAGGGGGCCGCTATGGCTACACCTTC. It codes for CASSATGGRYGYTF.